This T cell receptor beta chain came from a study of T cells in Graves' hyperthyroidism and ophthalmopathy. Details on this clonotype: Its antigen is not known.

This CDR3 has 13 amino acids. CDR1 and CDR2 from the germline V gene are SQVTM and ANQGSEA. The V gene lost 4 bases and the J gene lost 2 bases, with 12 bases spanning the gap. Each diagnosis drew on symptoms, thyroxine, TRAb, thyroid ultrasound and orbital computed tomography findings. Findings of the study overall: The model anticipated ophthalmopathy a median about six months pre-onset.

Researchers amplified the TCR beta CDR3 regions from RNA transcripts. The TCR CDR3 first-round RT-PCR relied on the HTBI primer set. MiXCR was run by TCRdb on the multiplex PCR reads, yielding one entry per CDR3 protein. The sample yields about 640,000 distinct CDR3 sequences, over 40% seen once. Sequenced input: peripheral blood or thyroid tissue (not recorded which). The clonotype comes from an adult man with Graves' disease, either hyperthyroidism or ophthalmopathy (not recorded which). This chain links TRBV29-1 with TRBJ2-7, with D maybe TRBD2 (6 bases). CDR3 in amino acids: CSVGDGGTYEQYF. The CDR3 DNA sequence: TGCAGCGTTGGGGACGGGGGAACCTACGAGCAGTACTTC.